This T cell receptor beta chain was identified during a study of cytomegalovirus exposure and HLA in healthy donors. Whole-study findings and limits: It has been reported that TCR beta sequences accurately predicted the HLA-A and HLA-B alleles of most subjects. The study had only CMV serostatus as immune exposure information.

Primers: 60 Vbeta forward and 13 Jbeta reverse. The assay was immunoSEQ multiplex PCR, and TCRdb's table has in-frame clones only and misses some. The sample lists 150,000 or so clones; 70% to 80% were seen once. Worth noting for this clone: The antigen is undetermined.

This CDR3 spans 14 amino acids. Germline lookup yields CDR1 KGHSH and CDR2 LQKENI. The germline V and J ends were trimmed by 2 bases and 1 base, with 8 bases remaining between them. The TCR comes from a woman aged 40 to 49 in good health and CMV-seronegative. The chain is built from TRBV18 and TRBJ1-1; no clear D. Sample: PBMCs. In DNA, the CDR3 is TGTGCCAGCTCACCATCTAACCCGAACACTGAAGCTTTCTTT. As protein: CASSPSNPNTEAFF.